This entry features one TCR beta chain sequence. Its target is unknown. These data are taken from a study of T cells expressing NK-cell markers. Study-wide context: Beta-chain profiling covered CD3+CD56+NKG2C+, CD3+CD56+NKG2C- and CD3+CD56-NKG2C+ sorted subsets. Whole-study findings and limits: Nothing established the HCMV specificity of expanded NKG2C+ T cell clones.

Germline V gene lookup returns CDR1 SGHDT and CDR2 YYEEEE. This CDR3 is 14 amino acids long. What made the TCR beta cDNA was 5'RACE template switching with UMIs. For each CDR3 protein, TCRdb gives one entry from its re-call of the 5' RACE reads, without DNA. This table lists some 460,000 distinct CDR3 sequences. The receptor comes from a woman aged 45-59 years in good health. The sample comprised blood T cells: a sorted CD56 or NKG2C T cell subset, CD4+ or CD8+ T cells, or bulk PBMC T cells (not recorded which). The genes are TRBV5-6 and TRBJ1-5. This chain's CDR3 is CASSQRVSNQPQHF.